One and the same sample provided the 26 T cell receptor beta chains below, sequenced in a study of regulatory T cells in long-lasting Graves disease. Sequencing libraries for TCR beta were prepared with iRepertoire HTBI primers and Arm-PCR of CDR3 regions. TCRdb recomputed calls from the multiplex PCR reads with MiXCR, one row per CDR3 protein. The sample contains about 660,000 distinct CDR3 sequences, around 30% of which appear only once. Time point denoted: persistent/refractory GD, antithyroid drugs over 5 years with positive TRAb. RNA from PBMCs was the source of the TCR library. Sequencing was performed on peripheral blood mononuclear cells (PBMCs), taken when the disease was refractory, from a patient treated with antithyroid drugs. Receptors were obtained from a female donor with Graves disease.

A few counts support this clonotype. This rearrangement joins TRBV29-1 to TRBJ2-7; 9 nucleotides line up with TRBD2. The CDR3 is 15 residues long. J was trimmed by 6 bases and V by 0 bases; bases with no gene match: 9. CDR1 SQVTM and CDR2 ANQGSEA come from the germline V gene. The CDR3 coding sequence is TGCAGCGTTGAAGAAAGGGCTAGCGGGGCGGGCGAGCAGTACTTC. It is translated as CSVEERASGAGEQYF.

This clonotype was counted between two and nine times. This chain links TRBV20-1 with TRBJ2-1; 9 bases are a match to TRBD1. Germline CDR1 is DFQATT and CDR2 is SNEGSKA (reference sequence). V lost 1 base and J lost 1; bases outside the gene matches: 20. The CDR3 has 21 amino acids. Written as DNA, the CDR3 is TGCAGTGCTAGAGGAGCATTAGGGACAGGGCCCACACTCCCTTCCTACAATGAGCAGTTCTTC. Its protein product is CSARGALGTGPTLPSYNEQFF.

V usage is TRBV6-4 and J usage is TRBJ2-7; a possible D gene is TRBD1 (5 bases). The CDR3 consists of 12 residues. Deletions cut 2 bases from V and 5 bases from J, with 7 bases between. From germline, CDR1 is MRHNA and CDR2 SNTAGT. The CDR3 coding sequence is TGTGCCAGCAGTGACGCAGGGAACGAGCAGTACTTC. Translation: CASSDAGNEQYF.

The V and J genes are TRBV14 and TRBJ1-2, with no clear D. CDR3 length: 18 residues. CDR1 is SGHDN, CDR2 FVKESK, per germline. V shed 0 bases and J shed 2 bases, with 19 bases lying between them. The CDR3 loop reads CASSQDRARAGFNYGYTF. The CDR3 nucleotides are TGTGCCAGCAGCCAAGATCGGGCGAGGGCAGGTTTCAACTATGGCTACACCTTC.

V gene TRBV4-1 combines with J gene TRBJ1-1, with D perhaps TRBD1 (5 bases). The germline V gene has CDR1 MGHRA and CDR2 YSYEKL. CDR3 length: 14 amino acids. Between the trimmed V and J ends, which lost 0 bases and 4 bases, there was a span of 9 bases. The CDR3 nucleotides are TGCGCCAGCAGCCAAGAGGGGGGGGTCACTGAAGCTTTCTTT. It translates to CASSQEGGVTEAFF.

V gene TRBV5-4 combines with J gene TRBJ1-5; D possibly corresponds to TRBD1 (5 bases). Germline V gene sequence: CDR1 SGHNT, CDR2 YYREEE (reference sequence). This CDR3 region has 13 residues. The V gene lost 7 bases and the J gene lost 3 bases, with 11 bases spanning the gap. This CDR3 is CASGRDLNQPQHF. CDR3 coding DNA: TGTGCCAGCGGGCGGGACCTCAATCAGCCCCAGCATTTT. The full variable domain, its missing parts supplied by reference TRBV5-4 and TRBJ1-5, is ETGVTQSPTHLIKTRGQQVTLRCSSQSGHNTVSWYQQALGQGPQFIFQYYREEENGRGNFPPRFSGLQFPNYSSELNVNALELDDSALYLCASGRDLNQPQHFGDGTRLSIL.

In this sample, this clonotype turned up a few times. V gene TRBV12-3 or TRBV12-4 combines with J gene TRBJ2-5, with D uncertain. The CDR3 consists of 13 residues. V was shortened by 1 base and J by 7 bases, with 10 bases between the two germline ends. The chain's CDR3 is CASSLGSLVTQYF. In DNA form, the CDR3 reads TGTGCCAGCAGTTTAGGTAGCCTGGTGACCCAGTACTTC.

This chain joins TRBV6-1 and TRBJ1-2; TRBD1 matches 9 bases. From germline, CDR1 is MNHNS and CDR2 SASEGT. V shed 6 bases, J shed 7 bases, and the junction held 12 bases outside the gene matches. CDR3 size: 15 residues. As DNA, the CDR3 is TGTGCCAGCAGGGGACAGGGAACCCTTTCGGGTGGCTACACCTTC. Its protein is CASRGQGTLSGGYTF.

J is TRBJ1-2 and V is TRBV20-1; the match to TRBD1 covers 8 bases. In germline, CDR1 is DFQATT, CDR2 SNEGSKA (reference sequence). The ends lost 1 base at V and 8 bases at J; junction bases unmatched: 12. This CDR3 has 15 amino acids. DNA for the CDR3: TGCAGTGCTAGAGGGTTTACGGACAGGGAGGACGGCTACACCTTC. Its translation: CSARGFTDREDGYTF.

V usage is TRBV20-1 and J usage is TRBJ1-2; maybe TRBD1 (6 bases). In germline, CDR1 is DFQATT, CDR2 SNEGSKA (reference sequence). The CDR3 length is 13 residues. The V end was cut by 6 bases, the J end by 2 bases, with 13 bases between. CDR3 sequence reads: CSAKGGENYGYTF. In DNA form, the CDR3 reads TGCAGTGCAAAGGGGGGGGAGAACTATGGCTACACCTTC.

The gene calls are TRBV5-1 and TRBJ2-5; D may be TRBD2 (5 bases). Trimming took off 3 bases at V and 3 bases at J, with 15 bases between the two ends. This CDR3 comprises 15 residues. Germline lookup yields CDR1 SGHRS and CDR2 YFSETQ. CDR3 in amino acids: CASSYLAEIEETQYF. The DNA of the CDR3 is TGCGCCAGCAGCTATCTAGCAGAGATTGAAGAGACCCAGTACTTC.

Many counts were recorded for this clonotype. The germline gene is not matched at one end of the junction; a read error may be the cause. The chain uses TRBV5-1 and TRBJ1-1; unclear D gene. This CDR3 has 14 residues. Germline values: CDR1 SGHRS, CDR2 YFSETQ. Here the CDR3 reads CASSLDSMNTEAFF. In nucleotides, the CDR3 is TGTGCCAGCAGTTTAGACTCCATGAACACTGAAGCTTTCTTT.

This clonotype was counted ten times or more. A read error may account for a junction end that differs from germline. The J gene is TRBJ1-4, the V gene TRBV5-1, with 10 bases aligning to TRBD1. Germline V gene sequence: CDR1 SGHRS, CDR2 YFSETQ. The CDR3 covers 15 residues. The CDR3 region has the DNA TGTGCCAGCAGTTCCCCGGGACAGGGGTATGAAAAACTGTTTTTT. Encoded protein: CASSSPGQGYEKLFF.

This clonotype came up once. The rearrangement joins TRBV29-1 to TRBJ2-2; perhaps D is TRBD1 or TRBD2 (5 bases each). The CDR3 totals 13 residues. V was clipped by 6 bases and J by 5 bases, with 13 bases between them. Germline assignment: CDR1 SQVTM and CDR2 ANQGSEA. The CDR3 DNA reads TGCAGCGTCGGGACGGGGCTGACCGGGGAGCTGTTTTTT. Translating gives CSVGTGLTGELFF.

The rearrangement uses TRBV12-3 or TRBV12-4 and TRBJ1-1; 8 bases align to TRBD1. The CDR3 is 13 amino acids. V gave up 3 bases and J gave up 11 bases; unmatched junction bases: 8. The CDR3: CASSFDLTGAAFF. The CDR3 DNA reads TGTGCCAGCAGTTTTGATCTGACAGGGGCGGCTTTCTTT.

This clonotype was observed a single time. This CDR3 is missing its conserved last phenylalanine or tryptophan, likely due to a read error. CDR3 amino acids: CASVGHYGYTL. CDR3 DNA sequence: TGTGCCTCGGTGGGGCACTATGGCTACACCCTC. J is TRBJ1-2 and V is TRBV30, with D maybe TRBD1 (5 bases). Between the trimmed V and J ends, which lost 7 bases and 3 bases, there was a span of 9 bases. This CDR3 contains 11 residues. Looked up from germline, CDR1 is GTSNPN and CDR2 is SVGIG (reference sequence).

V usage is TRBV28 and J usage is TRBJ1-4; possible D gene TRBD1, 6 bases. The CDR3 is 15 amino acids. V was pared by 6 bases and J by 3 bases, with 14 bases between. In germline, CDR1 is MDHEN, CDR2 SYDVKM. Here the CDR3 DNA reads TGTGCCAGCAGCCTGATCAGGGGCGCTAATGAAAAACTGTTTTTT. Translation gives CASSLIRGANEKLFF.

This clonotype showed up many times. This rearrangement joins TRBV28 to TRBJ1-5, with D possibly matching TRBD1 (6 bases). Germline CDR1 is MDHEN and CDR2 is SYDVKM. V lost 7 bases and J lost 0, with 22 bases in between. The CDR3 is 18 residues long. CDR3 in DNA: TGTGCCAGCACTTCTTTCCGTGGGGGGCGAAGTAGCAATCAGCCCCAGCATTTT. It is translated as CASTSFRGGRSSNQPQHF.

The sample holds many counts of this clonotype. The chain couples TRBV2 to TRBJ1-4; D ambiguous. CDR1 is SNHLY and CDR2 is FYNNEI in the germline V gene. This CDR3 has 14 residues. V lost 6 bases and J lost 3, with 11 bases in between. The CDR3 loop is CASRGGTSNEKLFF. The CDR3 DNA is TGTGCCAGCAGGGGAGGTACTTCTAATGAAAAACTGTTTTTT.

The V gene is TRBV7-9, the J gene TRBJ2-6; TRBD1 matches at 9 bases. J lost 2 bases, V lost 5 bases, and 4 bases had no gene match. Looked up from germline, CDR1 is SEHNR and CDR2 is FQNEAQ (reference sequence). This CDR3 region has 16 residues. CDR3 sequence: CASSLQGAPGANVLTF. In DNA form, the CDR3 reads TGTGCCAGCAGCCTACAGGGGGCGCCTGGGGCCAACGTCCTGACTTTC.

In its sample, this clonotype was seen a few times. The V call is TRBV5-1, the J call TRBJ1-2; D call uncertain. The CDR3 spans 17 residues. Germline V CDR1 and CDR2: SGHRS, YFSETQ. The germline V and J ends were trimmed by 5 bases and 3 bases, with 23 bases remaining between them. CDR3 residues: CASREKAAPAGYYGYTF. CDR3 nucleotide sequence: TGCGCCAGCAGAGAGAAGGCAGCACCTGCTGGGTACTATGGCTACACCTTC.

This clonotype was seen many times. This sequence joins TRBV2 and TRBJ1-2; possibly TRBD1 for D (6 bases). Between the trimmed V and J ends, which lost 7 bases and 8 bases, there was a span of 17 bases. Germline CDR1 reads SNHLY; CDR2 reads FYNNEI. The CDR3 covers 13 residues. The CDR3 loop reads CASTLQGDSGYTF. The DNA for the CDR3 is TGTGCCAGCACCCTACAGGGAGATAGCGGCTACACCTTC.

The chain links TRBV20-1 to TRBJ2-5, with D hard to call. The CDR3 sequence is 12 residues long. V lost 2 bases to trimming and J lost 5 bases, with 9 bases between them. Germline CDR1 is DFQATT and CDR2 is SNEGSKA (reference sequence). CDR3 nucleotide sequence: TGCAGTGCTAGAAGGGAAGAGGAGACCCAGTACTTC. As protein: CSARREEETQYF.

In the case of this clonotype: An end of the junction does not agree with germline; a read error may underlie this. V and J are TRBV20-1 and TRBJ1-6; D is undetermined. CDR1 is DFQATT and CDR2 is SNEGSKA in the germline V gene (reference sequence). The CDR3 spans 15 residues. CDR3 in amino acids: CSVRDGRVVDSPLHF. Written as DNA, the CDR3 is TGCAGTGTTAGAGATGGGAGGGTTGTGGATTCACCCCTCCACTTT.

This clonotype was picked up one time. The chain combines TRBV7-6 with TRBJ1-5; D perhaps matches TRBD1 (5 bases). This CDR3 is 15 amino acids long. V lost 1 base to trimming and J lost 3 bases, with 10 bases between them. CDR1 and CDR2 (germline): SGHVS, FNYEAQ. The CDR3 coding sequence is TGTGCCAGCAGCTTAGGCGGGGCCATCAATCAGCCCCAGCATTTT. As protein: CASSLGGAINQPQHF.

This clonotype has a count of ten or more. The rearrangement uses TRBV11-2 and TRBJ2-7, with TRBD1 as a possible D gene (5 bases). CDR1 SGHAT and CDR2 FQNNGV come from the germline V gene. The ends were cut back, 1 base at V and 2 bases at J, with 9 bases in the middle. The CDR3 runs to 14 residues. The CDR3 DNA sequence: TGTGCCAGCAGCTTAGCCGCAGGGCCCTACGAGCAGTACTTC. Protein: CASSLAAGPYEQYF.